This record concerns one TCR beta chain sequence. Its antigen is not known. The data derive from a study of cytomegalovirus exposure and HLA in healthy donors. The study's findings and limits: Common viral pathogens were later found to be apparently linked to several of the most significant clusters. TCR beta V segments were, for the most part, productive about 87% or about 30% of the time in an earlier analysis. 87-base-pair reads could not separate some V segments, including TRBV6-2 and TRBV6-3.

Germline V gene data show CDR1 as MNHEY and CDR2 as SMNVEV (reference sequence). V dropped 7 bases and J dropped 0; count of bases not matched to a gene: 14. The CDR3 runs to 20 residues. 60 Vbeta and 13 Jbeta primers were used in PCR. TCRdb keeps only in-frame clones here, not all; method: immunoSEQ multiplex PCR. This repertoire shows about 37,000 clones, roughly 76% found once; its top ten account for roughly 9.3%. The source of this sequence is a woman aged 40 to 50 in good health and CMV-seronegative. This chain uses TRBV27 with TRBJ2-6; TRBD2 agrees at 11 bases. Input material: PBMCs. The CDR3 loop reads CASTRVLAGAPNSGANVLTF. CDR3 bases: TGTGCCAGCACCCGTGTACTAGCGGGGGCTCCCAACTCTGGGGCCAACGTCCTGACTTTC.